This TCR beta chain is from a study of T cells after yellow fever vaccination. Researchers made TCR cDNA using 5'RACE template switching, and this step added a universal primer site and UMIs. TCRdb redid the calling of the 5' RACE reads with MiXCR, one entry per CDR3 protein. Seen here are about 400,000 distinct CDR3 sequences, 11% observed once, and the top ten hold roughly 18%. This clonotype was seen repeatedly, ten times or more. Germline CDR1 is SNHLY and CDR2 is FYNNEI. V dropped 1 base and J dropped 4 bases, with 11 bases sitting between them. CDR3 length: 15 residues. This chain links TRBV2 with TRBJ1-5, with no clear D. The sample here was PBMCs, taken on the day of the first yellow fever vaccination. The sequence was collected from a man aged 18 to 30 who received the YFV17D yellow fever vaccine. The CDR3 protein is CASSEVRTANQPQHF. The DNA for the CDR3 is TGTGCCAGCAGTGAAGTGAGGACGGCAAATCAGCCCCAGCATTTT.